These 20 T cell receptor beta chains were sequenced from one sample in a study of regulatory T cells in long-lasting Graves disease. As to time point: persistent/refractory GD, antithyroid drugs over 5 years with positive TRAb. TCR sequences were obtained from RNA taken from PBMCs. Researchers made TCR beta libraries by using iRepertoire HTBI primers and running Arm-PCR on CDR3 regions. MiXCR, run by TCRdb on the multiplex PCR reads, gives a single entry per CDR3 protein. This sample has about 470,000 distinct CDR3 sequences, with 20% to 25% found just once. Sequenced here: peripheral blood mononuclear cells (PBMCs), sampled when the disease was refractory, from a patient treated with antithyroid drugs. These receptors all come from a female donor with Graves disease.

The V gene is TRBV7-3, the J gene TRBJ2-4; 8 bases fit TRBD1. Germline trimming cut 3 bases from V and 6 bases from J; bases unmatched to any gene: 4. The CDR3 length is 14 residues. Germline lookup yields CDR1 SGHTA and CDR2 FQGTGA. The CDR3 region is CASSLDRVSNIQYF. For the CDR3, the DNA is TGTGCCAGCAGCTTGGACAGGGTCTCAAACATTCAGTACTTC.

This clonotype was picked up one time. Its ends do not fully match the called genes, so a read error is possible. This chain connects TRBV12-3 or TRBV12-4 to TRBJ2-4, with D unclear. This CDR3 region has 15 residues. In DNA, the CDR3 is TGTGTCAGCACCCCGTGGCCTTGGGGCAAAAACATTCAGTACTTC. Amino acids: CVSTPWPWGKNIQYF.

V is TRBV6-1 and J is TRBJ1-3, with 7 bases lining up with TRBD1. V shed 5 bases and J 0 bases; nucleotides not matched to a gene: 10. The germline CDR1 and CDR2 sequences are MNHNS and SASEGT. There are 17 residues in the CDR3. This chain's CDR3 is CASSRNRDSFSGNTIYF. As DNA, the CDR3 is TGTGCCAGCAGTCGCAATCGGGACAGTTTCTCTGGAAACACCATATATTTT.

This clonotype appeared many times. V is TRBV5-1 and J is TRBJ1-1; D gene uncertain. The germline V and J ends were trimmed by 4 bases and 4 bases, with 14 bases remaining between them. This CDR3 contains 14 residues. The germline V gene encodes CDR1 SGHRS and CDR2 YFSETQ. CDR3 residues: CASSHNDRGTEAFF. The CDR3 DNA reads TGCGCCAGCAGCCACAATGATCGAGGCACTGAAGCTTTCTTT.

CDR3 coding DNA: TGTGCCAGCAGCCTGACTAGCGGGGGGGGGAATGAGCAGTTCTTC. Protein sequence: CASSLTSGGGNEQFF. This sequence joins TRBV7-6 and TRBJ2-1; the match to TRBD2 covers 14 bases. The CDR3 covers 15 residues. Looked up from germline, CDR1 is SGHVS and CDR2 is FNYEAQ. With 5 bases clipped from V and 7 bases from J, the junction kept 4 bases outside the gene matches.

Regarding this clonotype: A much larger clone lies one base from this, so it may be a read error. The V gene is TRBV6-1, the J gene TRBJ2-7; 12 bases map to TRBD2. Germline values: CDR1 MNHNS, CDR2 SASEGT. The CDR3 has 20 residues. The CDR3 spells CASSPRRLAGEGANSYERYF. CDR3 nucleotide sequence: TGTGCCAGCAGCCCGCGAAGACTAGCGGGAGAGGGGGCGAACTCCTACGAGCGGTACTTC.

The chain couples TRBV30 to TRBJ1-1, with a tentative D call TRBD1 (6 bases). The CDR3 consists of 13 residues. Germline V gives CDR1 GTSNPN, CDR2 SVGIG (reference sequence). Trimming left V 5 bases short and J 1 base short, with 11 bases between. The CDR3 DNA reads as TGTGCCTGGGGACAGCAGCAGAACACTGAAGCTTTCTTT. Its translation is CAWGQQQNTEAFF.

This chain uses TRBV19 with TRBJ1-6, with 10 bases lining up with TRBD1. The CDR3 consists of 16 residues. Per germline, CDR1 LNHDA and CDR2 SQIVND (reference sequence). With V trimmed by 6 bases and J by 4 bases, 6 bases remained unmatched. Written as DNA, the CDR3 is TGTGCCAGTAGGCGGGACAGGGGAGAGTATAATTCACCCCTCCACTTT. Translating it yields CASRRDRGEYNSPLHF.

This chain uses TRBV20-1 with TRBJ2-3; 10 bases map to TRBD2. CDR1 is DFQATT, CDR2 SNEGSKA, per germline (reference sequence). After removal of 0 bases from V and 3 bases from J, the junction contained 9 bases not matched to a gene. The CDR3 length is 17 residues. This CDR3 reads CSARDPGLAANTDTQYF. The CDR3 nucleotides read TGCAGTGCTAGAGATCCCGGACTAGCGGCTAATACAGATACGCAGTATTTT.

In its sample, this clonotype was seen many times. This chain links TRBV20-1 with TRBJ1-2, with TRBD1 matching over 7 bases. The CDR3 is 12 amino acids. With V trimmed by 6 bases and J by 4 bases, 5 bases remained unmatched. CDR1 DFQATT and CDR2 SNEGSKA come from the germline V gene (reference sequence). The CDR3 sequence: CSAGDSLYGYTF. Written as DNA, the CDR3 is TGCAGTGCGGGGGACAGCCTCTATGGCTACACCTTC.

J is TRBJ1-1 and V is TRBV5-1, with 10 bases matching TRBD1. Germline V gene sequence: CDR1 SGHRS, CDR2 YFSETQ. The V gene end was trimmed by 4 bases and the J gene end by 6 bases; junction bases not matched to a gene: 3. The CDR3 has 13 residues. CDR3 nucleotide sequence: TGCGCCAGCAGCCCGGGGACAGGGGCTGAAGCTTTCTTT. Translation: CASSPGTGAEAFF.

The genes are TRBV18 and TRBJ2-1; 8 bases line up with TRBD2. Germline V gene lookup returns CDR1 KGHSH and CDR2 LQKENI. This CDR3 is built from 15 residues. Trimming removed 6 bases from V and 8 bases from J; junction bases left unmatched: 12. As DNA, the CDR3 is TGTGCCAGCTCGCCGGGACTAGAATCCTGGGATGAGCAGTTCTTC. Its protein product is CASSPGLESWDEQFF.

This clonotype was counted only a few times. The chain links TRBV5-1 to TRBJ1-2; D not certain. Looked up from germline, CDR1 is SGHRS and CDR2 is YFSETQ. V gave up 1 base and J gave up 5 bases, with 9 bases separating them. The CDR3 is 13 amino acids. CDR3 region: CASSLLSDYGYTF. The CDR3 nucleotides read TGCGCCAGCAGCTTGCTGTCGGATTATGGCTACACCTTC.

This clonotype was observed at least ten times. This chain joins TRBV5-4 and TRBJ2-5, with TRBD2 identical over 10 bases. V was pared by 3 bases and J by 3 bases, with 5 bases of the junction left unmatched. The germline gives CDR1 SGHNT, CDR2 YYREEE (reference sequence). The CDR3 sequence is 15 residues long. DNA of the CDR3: TGTGCCAGCAGCTCGGGACTAGCGCAGAAAGAGACCCAGTACTTC. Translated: CASSSGLAQKETQYF.

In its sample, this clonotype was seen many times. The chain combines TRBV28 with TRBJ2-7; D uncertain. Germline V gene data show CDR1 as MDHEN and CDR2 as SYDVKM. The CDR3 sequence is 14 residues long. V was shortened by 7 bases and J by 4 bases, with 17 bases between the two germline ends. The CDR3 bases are TGTGCCAGCACCAGGAAGGCGTCCCGGTACGAGCAGTACTTC. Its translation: CASTRKASRYEQYF. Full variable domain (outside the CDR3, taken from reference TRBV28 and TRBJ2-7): DVKVTQSSRYLVKRTGEKVFLECVQDMDHENMFWYRQDPGLGLRLIYFSYDVKMKEKGDIPEGYSVSREKKERFSLILESASTNQTSMYLCASTRKASRYEQYFGPGTRLTVT.

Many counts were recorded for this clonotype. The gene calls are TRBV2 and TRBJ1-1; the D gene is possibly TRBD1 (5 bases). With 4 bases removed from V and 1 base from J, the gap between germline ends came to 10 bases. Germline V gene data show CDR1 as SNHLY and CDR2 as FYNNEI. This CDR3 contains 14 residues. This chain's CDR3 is CASSAQEGNTEAFF. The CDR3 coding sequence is TGTGCCAGCAGTGCACAGGAAGGGAACACTGAAGCTTTCTTT.

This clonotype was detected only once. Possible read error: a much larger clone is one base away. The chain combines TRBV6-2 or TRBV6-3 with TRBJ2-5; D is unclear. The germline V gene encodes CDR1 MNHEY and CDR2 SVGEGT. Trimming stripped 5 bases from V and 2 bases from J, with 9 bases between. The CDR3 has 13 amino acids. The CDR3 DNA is TGTGCCAGCAGTGTGGAACAGCAAGAGACCCAGTACTTC. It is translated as CASSVEQQETQYF.

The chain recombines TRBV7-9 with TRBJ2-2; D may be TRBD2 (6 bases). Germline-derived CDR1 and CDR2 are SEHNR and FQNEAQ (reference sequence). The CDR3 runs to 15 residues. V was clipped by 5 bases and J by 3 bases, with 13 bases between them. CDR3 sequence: CASSVVGGHTGELFF. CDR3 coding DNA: TGTGCCAGCAGCGTAGTCGGAGGGCACACCGGGGAGCTGTTTTTT.

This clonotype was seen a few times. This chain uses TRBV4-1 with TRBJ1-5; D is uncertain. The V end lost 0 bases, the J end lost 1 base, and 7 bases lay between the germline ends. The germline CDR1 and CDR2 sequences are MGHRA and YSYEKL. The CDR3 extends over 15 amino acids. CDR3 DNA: TGCGCCAGCAGCCAAGACGAGGGAAGCAATCAGCCCCAGCATTTT. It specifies CASSQDEGSNQPQHF.

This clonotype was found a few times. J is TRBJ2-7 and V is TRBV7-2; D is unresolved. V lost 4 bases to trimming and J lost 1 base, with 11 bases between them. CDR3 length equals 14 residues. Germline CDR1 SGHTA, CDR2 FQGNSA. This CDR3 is CASSWLGYSYEQYF. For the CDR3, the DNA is TGTGCCAGCAGCTGGCTAGGTTATTCCTACGAGCAGTACTTC. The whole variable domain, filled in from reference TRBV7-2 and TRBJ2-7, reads GAGVSQSPSNKVTEKGKDVELRCDPISGHTALYWYRQSLGQGLEFLIYFQGNSAPDKSGLPSDRFSAERTGGSVSTLTIQRTQQEDSAVYLCASSWLGYSYEQYFGPGTRLTVT.